Presented here are 10 T cell receptor beta chains from one specimen sequenced in a study of T cell responses to AZD1222 COVID-19 vaccine. Method: immunoSEQ multiplex PCR; TCRdb's copy keeps in-frame clones and lacks some. In the table there are tens of thousands of clones, around nine tenths of which are singletons. The sample consisted of peripheral blood, taken 28 days after the second AZD1222 dose. Source of these receptors: an adult who received the AZD1222 COVID-19 vaccine.

The chain is built from TRBV5-5 and TRBJ1-3; D might be TRBD1 (5 bases). V shed 2 bases and J shed 0 bases, with 15 bases lying between them. The CDR3 has 17 amino acids. CDR1 SGHKS and CDR2 YYEKEE come from the germline V gene (reference sequence). The CDR3 DNA is TGTGCCAGCAGCTTATCCCCGACAGCGAGCTCTGGAAACACCATATATTTT. Amino acids: CASSLSPTASSGNTIYF.

V usage is TRBV2 and J usage is TRBJ1-2; D remains ambiguous. Germline CDR1 SNHLY, CDR2 FYNNEI. Trimming cost V 3 bases and J 11 bases, with 19 bases left between them. This CDR3 spans 14 amino acids. CDR3 bases: TGTGCCAGCAGTGAGAGATCACCCCGGATGGCTTACACCTTC. Translation gives CASSERSPRMAYTF.

The gene calls are TRBV7-3 and TRBJ2-2; possibly TRBD1 or TRBD2 for D (5 bases each). CDR1 and CDR2 from the germline V gene are SGHTA and FQGTGA. Trimming removed 7 bases at V and 4 bases at J, with 16 bases between. CDR3 length: 15 amino acids. CDR3 in DNA: TGTGCCAGCACCCGAGGGGATACGGGCACCGGGGAGCTGTTTTTT. Protein sequence: CASTRGDTGTGELFF.

The chain recombines TRBV27 with TRBJ2-2, with D tentatively TRBD2 (5 bases). Germline CDR1 MNHEY, CDR2 SMNVEV (reference sequence). This CDR3 region has 14 residues. V lost 1 base, J lost 6 bases, and 9 bases lay in between. As DNA, the CDR3 is TGTGCCAGCAGTTTATACACGCGGGCCGGGGAGCTGTTTTTT. Protein sequence: CASSLYTRAGELFF.

The chain links TRBV6-5 to TRBJ2-7, with unresolved D. CDR3 length equals 13 residues. Germline V gene data show CDR1 as MNHEY and CDR2 as SVGAGI. Deletions cut 0 bases from V and 6 bases from J, with 9 bases between. CDR3 region: CASSYSYGREQYF. Written as DNA, the CDR3 is TGTGCCAGCAGTTACTCCTACGGGCGCGAGCAGTACTTC.

The genes are TRBV24-1 and TRBJ2-5; 11 nucleotides match TRBD2. Unmatched junction bases numbered 7, after V lost 1 base and J lost 7 bases. Germline V gives CDR1 KGHDR, CDR2 SFDVKD. CDR3 length: 16 residues. The CDR3 nucleotides read TGTGCCACCAGTGATTTTGGGACTAGCGGAAGAAGGACCCAGTACTTC. Its translation is CATSDFGTSGRRTQYF.

V and J are TRBV2 and TRBJ1-5, with D maybe TRBD1 (5 bases). Germline assignment: CDR1 SNHLY and CDR2 FYNNEI. Between the trimmed V and J ends, which lost 6 bases and 4 bases, there was a span of 10 bases. CDR3 length equals 13 residues. CDR3 nucleotide sequence: TGTGCCAGCAGGACAGTAGAAAATCAGCCCCAGCATTTT. Translating it yields CASRTVENQPQHF.

This rearrangement joins TRBV9 to TRBJ1-3, with 7 bases lining up with TRBD1. The CDR3 contains 16 residues. The V and J ends lost 4 bases and 3 bases, in that order; junction bases with no gene match: 10. Looked up from germline, CDR1 is SGDLS and CDR2 is YYNGEE. CDR3 protein: CASSLTLTGVGNTIYF. Here the CDR3 DNA reads TGTGCCAGCAGCTTGACTCTTACAGGGGTTGGAAACACCATATATTTT.

The V gene is TRBV15, the J gene TRBJ2-7; TRBD2 agrees at 12 bases. Per the germline V gene, CDR1 is LNHNV and CDR2 is YYDKDF (reference sequence). This CDR3 is 14 amino acids long. After removal of 5 bases from V and 4 bases from J, the junction contained 3 bases not matched to a gene. The CDR3 DNA sequence: TGTGCCACCAGCCGCGGGACTAGCGGGTACGAGCAGTACTTC. It encodes CATSRGTSGYEQYF. The full variable domain, its missing parts supplied by reference TRBV15 and TRBJ2-7, is DAMVIQNPRYQVTQFGKPVTLSCSQTLNHNVMYWYQQKSSQAPKLLFHYYDKDFNNEADTPDNFQSRRPNTSFCFLDIRSPGLGDTAMYLCATSRGTSGYEQYFGPGTRLTVT.

CDR3 sequence: CASSQVQGSNTEAFF. The CDR3 DNA sequence: TGCGCCAGCAGCCAAGTTCAGGGATCGAACACTGAAGCTTTCTTT. The chain couples TRBV4-1 to TRBJ1-1; TRBD1 is a possible D gene (5 bases). Germline V lookup: CDR1 MGHRA, CDR2 YSYEKL. V lost 1 base, J lost 1 base, and 10 bases lay in between. This CDR3 has 15 residues.